The 20 T cell receptor beta chains reported below all come from one sample, sequenced in a study of T-cell memory formation after mild COVID-19. TCRdb re-derived calls from the 5' RACE reads in MiXCR, one entry per CDR3 protein. The top ten hold roughly a fifth of the sample, which has about 320,000 distinct CDR3 sequences, around 15% seen once. The source material was PBMCs or a T cell subset sorted from them (not recorded which). Receptors were obtained from a man aged 18 to 29 who had mild COVID-19 (a few samples of this study predate the infection). Cell type and time point are not known.

There are a few counts of this clonotype. The chain joins TRBV19 to TRBJ2-2, with D possibly matching TRBD2 (6 bases). This CDR3 contains 17 residues. V was clipped by 6 bases and J by 2 bases, with 19 bases between them. Germline lookup yields CDR1 LNHDA and CDR2 SQIVND (reference sequence). For the CDR3, the DNA is TGTGCCAGTAGCGAAGGAAGGAATAGCGGAAACACCGGGGAGCTGTTTTTT. It is translated as CASSEGRNSGNTGELFF.

This clonotype has ten or more counts. V and J are TRBV10-3 and TRBJ2-2; perhaps TRBD1 as D (6 bases). Between the trimmed V and J ends, which lost 5 bases and 7 bases, there was a span of 11 bases. The germline V gene encodes CDR1 ENHRY and CDR2 SYGVKD. The CDR3 loop spans 13 amino acids. The CDR3 coding sequence is TGTGCCATCAGTCCGACAGGCTTCGGGGAGCTGTTTTTT. Amino acid sequence: CAISPTGFGELFF.

The chain carries TRBV5-1 and TRBJ2-7; 8 bases map to TRBD1. The germline V gene has CDR1 SGHRS and CDR2 YFSETQ. V shed 4 bases and J 3 bases; nucleotides not matched to a gene: 6. The CDR3 is 14 amino acids. CDR3 sequence: CASSRTGQGYEQYF. Written as DNA, the CDR3 is TGCGCCAGCAGCAGGACAGGGCAGGGCTACGAGCAGTACTTC.

In this sample, this clonotype turned up a few times. This chain connects TRBV9 to TRBJ1-2, with TRBD1 matching 8 bases. The germline gives CDR1 SGDLS, CDR2 YYNGEE. Germline trimming cut 0 bases from V and 8 bases from J; bases unmatched to any gene: 12. The CDR3 has 16 residues. The CDR3 protein is CASSVDPSTGAEGYTF. The CDR3 bases are TGTGCCAGCAGCGTAGATCCCTCGACAGGGGCGGAGGGCTACACCTTC.

The chain is built from TRBV6-6 and TRBJ2-7, with D possibly TRBD1 on 5 matching bases. Germline CDR1 and CDR2: MNHNY and SVGAGI (reference sequence). The CDR3 runs to 13 residues. Trimming stripped 7 bases from V and 2 bases from J, with 12 bases between. The CDR3 DNA reads as TGTGCCAGCATGGGGCAGAGACCCTACGAGCAGTACGTC. This translates into CASMGQRPYEQYV.

This clonotype showed up just a few times. The V and J genes are TRBV10-3 and TRBJ2-7; TRBD1 might be the D (6 bases). Germline-derived CDR1 and CDR2 are ENHRY and SYGVKD. There are 14 residues in the CDR3. Trimming stripped 3 bases from V and 3 bases from J, with 12 bases between. The chain's CDR3 is CAISEGGGDYEQYF. The DNA of the CDR3 is TGTGCCATCAGTGAAGGGGGTGGAGACTACGAGCAGTACTTC.

This clonotype was observed a few times. The V gene is TRBV10-2, the J gene TRBJ1-3, with 8 bases that match TRBD1. This CDR3 contains 15 residues. The V segment lost 5 bases and the J segment 7 bases; nucleotides outside the gene matches: 10. Per germline, CDR1 WSHSY and CDR2 SAAADI. CDR3 nucleotides: TGCGCCAGCAGTCCGACAGGGGTGTGGTGGAACACCATATATTTT. As protein: CASSPTGVWWNTIYF.

V gene TRBV7-2 combines with J gene TRBJ2-5, with 8 nucleotides matching TRBD2. After removal of 0 bases from V and 3 bases from J, the junction contained 6 bases not matched to a gene. This CDR3 spans 16 amino acids. The V gene's germline CDR1 is SGHTA and CDR2 FQGNSA. CDR3 bases: TGTGCCAGCAGCTTAGCCGGGGGGGCCACAAAAGAGACCCAGTACTTC. Its protein is CASSLAGGATKETQYF.

This clonotype was recorded a few times. The chain links TRBV12-3 or TRBV12-4 to TRBJ1-1; no definite D call. The CDR3 loop spans 12 amino acids. With 6 bases removed from V and 3 bases from J, the gap between germline ends came to 8 bases. In DNA form, the CDR3 reads TGTGCCAGCAGCCGAGCTTACACTGAAGCTTTCTTT. It encodes CASSRAYTEAFF.

The rearrangement links TRBV7-3 to TRBJ2-2; TRBD1 might be the D (5 bases). The CDR3 contains 16 residues. V lost 5 bases and J lost 2, with 15 bases in between. Looked up from germline, CDR1 is SGHTA and CDR2 is FQGTGA. CDR3 protein: CASSPVAGSNTGELFF. The CDR3 bases are TGTGCCAGCAGCCCCGTGGCAGGGTCAAACACCGGGGAGCTGTTTTTT.

V gene TRBV5-1 combines with J gene TRBJ2-3; possibly TRBD2 for D (6 bases). Trimming pared 0 bases from V and 7 bases from J, leaving 15 bases between. The germline CDR1 and CDR2 sequences are SGHRS and YFSETQ. CDR3 size: 15 residues. The CDR3 loop reads CASSLEGLARHTQYF. The CDR3, as DNA: TGCGCCAGCAGCTTGGAGGGGCTAGCGAGGCATACGCAGTATTTT.

In its sample, this clonotype was seen many times. The gene calls are TRBV4-2 and TRBJ2-7; 8 bases fit TRBD1. CDR1 is LGHNA, CDR2 YNFKEQ, per germline. The CDR3 runs 14 residues. Unmatched junction bases numbered 8, after V lost 4 bases and J lost 6 bases. CDR3 nucleotides: TGTGCCAGCAGCCCCACCACCGACAGGGGCGAGCAGTACTTC. Its protein product is CASSPTTDRGEQYF.

This clonotype has more than one count but fewer than ten. This rearrangement joins TRBV10-3 to TRBJ2-2; D is unresolved. V was cut by 7 bases and J by 0 bases, with 9 bases left in between. The CDR3 contains 14 residues. Germline CDR1 ENHRY, CDR2 SYGVKD. The CDR3 loop is CAINSKTNTGELFF. CDR3 bases: TGTGCCATCAACTCGAAGACGAACACCGGGGAGCTGTTTTTT.

V is TRBV7-9 and J is TRBJ1-6; a weak D match, TRBD1 (5 bases). Germline CDR1 and CDR2: SEHNR and FQNEAQ (reference sequence). The CDR3 has 15 residues. V lost 4 bases, J lost 0 bases, and 7 bases lay in between. The CDR3 coding sequence is TGTGCCAGCAGCTCCCAGGGCTCCTATAATTCACCCCTCCACTTT. This translates into CASSSQGSYNSPLHF.

This clonotype was detected many times. J is TRBJ2-1 and V is TRBV11-2; a possible D gene is TRBD2 (6 bases). The CDR3 is 13 residues long. Germline CDR1 is SGHAT and CDR2 is FQNNGV. Deletions cut 5 bases from V and 4 bases from J, with 9 bases between. The CDR3 bases are TGTGCCAGCAGCCGGGACTCGTACAATGAGCAGTTCTTC. This gives the protein CASSRDSYNEQFF.

This clonotype has at least ten counts. The chain carries TRBV5-5 and TRBJ2-6; the D is unclear. CDR1 and CDR2 (germline): SGHKS, YYEKEE (reference sequence). This CDR3 has 17 amino acids. Trimming left V 0 bases short and J 4 bases short, with 14 bases between. CDR3 DNA: TGTGCCAGCAGCTTGGTCGGTTCCCTACACGGGGCCAACGTCCTGACTTTC. It yields the protein CASSLVGSLHGANVLTF.

This clonotype was seen only a few times. This sequence joins TRBV7-2 and TRBJ2-4, with 10 bases lining up with TRBD2. This CDR3 has 14 residues. Germline values: CDR1 SGHTA, CDR2 FQGNSA. Unmatched junction bases numbered 4, after V lost 5 bases and J lost 6 bases. For the CDR3, the DNA is TGTGCCAGCAGCCGAACTAGCGGGGTAAACATTCAGTACTTC. It specifies CASSRTSGVNIQYF. The variable domain in full, with the rest retrieved from reference TRBV7-2 and TRBJ2-4, is GAGVSQSPSNKVTEKGKDVELRCDPISGHTALYWYRQSLGQGLEFLIYFQGNSAPDKSGLPSDRFSAERTGGSVSTLTIQRTQQEDSAVYLCASSRTSGVNIQYFGAGTRLSVL.

V is TRBV5-1 and J is TRBJ2-3; D could derive from TRBD1 or TRBD2 (6 bases each). Germline CDR1 is SGHRS and CDR2 is YFSETQ. The CDR3 contains 14 residues. The germline V and J ends were trimmed by 6 bases and 3 bases, with 14 bases remaining between them. In nucleotides, the CDR3 is TGCGCCAGCACGTGGGGGGACAAGACAGATACGCAGTATTTT. Protein product: CASTWGDKTDTQYF. Based on the CDR3 plus reference TRBV5-1 and TRBJ2-3, the full variable domain is KAGVTQTPRYLIKTRGQQVTLSCSPISGHRSVSWYQQTPGQGLQFLFEYFSETQRNKGNFPGRFSGRQFSNSRSEMNVSTLELGDSALYLCASTWGDKTDTQYFGPGTRLTVL.

The chain combines TRBV4-1 with TRBJ1-6; D gene uncertain. This CDR3 has 14 amino acids. Looked up from germline, CDR1 is MGHRA and CDR2 is YSYEKL. Trimming took 3 bases from V and 8 from J, leaving 11 bases between them. CDR3 nucleotides: TGCGCCAGCAGCCAGGTTATCTTGGATTCACCCCTCCACTTT. This codes for CASSQVILDSPLHF.

The CDR3 loop reads CASSSGTGIANEQFF. The CDR3 DNA sequence: TGTGCCAGCAGCTCCGGGACAGGGATCGCCAATGAGCAGTTCTTC. This chain links TRBV7-3 with TRBJ2-1; 9 bases line up with TRBD1. With V trimmed by 4 bases and J by 6 bases, 7 bases remained unmatched. Germline CDR1 SGHTA, CDR2 FQGTGA. The CDR3 has 15 residues.